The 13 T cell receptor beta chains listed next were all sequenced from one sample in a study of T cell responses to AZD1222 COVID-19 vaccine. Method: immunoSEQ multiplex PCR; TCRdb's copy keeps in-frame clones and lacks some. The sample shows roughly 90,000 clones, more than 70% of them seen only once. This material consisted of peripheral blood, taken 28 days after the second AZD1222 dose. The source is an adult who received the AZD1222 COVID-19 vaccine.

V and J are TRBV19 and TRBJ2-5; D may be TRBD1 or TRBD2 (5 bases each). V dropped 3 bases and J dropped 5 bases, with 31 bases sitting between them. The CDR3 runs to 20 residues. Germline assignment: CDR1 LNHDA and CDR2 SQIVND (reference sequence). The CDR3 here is CASSIEGFPSSPRYFETQYF. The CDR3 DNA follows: TGTGCCAGTAGTATCGAGGGGTTCCCGAGTTCCCCGCGTTATTTCGAGACCCAGTACTTC.

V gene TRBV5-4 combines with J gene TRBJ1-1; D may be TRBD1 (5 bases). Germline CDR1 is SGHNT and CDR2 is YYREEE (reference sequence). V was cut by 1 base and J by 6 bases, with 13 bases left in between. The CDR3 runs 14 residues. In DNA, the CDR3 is TGTGCCAGCAGCTTGATCCGGGACCTCTCTGAAGCTTTCTTT. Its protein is CASSLIRDLSEAFF.

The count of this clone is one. The chain's CDR3 is CASSLSDHSGNTIYF. In nucleotides, the CDR3 is TGTGCCAGCAGCCTCTCGGATCACTCTGGAAACACCATATATTTT. The gene calls are TRBV9 and TRBJ1-3; no clear D gene. Germline V gene sequence: CDR1 SGDLS, CDR2 YYNGEE. This CDR3 has 15 amino acids. Trimming took 4 bases from V and 0 from J, leaving 11 bases between them.

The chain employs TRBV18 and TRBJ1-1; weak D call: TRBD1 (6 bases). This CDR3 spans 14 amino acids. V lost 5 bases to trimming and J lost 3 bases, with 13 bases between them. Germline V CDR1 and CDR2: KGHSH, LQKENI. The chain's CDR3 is CASSRDRGDTEAFF. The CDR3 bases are TGTGCCAGCTCAAGAGATAGGGGGGACACTGAAGCTTTCTTT.

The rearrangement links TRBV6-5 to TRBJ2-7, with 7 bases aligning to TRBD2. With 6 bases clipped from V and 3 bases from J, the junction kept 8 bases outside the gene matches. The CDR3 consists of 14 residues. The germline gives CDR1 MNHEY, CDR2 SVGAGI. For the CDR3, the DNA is TGTGCCAGCAGAAAAGGACTAGTCCTCTACGAGCAGTACTTC. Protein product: CASRKGLVLYEQYF.

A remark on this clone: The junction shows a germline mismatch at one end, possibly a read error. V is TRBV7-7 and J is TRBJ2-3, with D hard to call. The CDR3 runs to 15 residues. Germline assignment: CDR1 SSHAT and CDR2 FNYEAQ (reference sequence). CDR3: CASSTEVAGLDTQYF. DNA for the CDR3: TGTGCTAGCAGCACCGAGGTAGCCGGGTTAGATACGCAGTATTTT.

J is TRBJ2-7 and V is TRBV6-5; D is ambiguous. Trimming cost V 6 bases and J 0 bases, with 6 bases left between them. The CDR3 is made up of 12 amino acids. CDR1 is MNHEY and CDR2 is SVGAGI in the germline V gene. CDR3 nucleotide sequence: TGTGCCAGCAGCTCCAGCTCCTACGAGCAGTACTTC. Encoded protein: CASSSSSYEQYF.

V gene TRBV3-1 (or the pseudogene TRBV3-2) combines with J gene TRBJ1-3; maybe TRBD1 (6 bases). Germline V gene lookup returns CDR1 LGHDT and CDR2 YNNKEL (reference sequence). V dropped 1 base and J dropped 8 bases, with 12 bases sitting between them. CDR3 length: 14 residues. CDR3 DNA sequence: TGTGCCAGCAGCCAAGGCACAGGGTTATACACCATATATTTT. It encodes CASSQGTGLYTIYF.

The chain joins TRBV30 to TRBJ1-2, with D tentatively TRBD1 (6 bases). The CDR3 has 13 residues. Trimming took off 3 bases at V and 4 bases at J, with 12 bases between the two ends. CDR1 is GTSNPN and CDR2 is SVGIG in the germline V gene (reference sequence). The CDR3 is CAWSLRGLYGYTF. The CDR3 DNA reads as TGTGCCTGGAGCCTCAGGGGACTCTATGGCTACACCTTC.

The CDR3 is CASSKGQMDTEAFF. The DNA of the CDR3 is TGTGCCAGTAGTAAAGGACAGATGGACACTGAAGCTTTCTTT. The V gene is TRBV19, the J gene TRBJ1-1, with D perhaps matching TRBD1 (6 bases). The CDR3 has 14 amino acids. The ends were cut back, 4 bases at V and 3 bases at J, with 12 bases in the middle. The germline CDR1 and CDR2 sequences are LNHDA and SQIVND (reference sequence).

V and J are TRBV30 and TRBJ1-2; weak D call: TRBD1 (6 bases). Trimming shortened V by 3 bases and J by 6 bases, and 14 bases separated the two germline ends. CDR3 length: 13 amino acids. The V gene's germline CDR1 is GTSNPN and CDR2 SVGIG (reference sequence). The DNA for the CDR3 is TGTGCCTGGAGGGACCGGGACAACCATGGCTACACCTTC. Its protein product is CAWRDRDNHGYTF.

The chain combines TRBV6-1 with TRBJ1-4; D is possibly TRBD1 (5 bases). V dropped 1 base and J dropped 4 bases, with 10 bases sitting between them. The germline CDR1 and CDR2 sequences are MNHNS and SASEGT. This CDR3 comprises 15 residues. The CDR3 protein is CASSEGPGLNEKLFF. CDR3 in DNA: TGTGCCAGCAGTGAAGGGCCAGGGCTTAATGAAAAACTGTTTTTT.

The CDR3 loop is CASSTQETQYF. The DNA for the CDR3 is TGTGCCAGCAGTACCCAAGAGACCCAGTACTTC. J is TRBJ2-5 and V is TRBV5-6; no clear D gene. Germline V lookup: CDR1 SGHDT, CDR2 YYEEEE. V gave up 5 bases and J gave up 1 base, with 3 bases separating them. This CDR3 region has 11 residues.